This T cell receptor (beta chain) was sequenced in a study of T-cell memory formation after mild COVID-19. Overall study context: The TCR clusters were mostly specific to one donor.

Looked up from germline, CDR1 is MNHEY and CDR2 is SVGAGI. CDR3 length equals 20 residues. V lost 2 bases to trimming and J lost 3 bases; unmatched junction nucleotides: 12. Details on this clonotype: Its antigen is not identified.

5'RACE with constant-segment primers built TCRalpha and TCRbeta cDNA libraries with UMIs. TCRdb re-analysed the 5' RACE reads in MiXCR, keeping a single row per CDR3 protein. The sample records fewer than 650,000 distinct CDR3 sequences, about 18% being singletons. Study-wide results and limits: Some clones that responded were present in memory (sampled pre-infection), which suggests cross-reactive memory joined. CM and EM subsets held most contracting CD4+ clones; EMRA held CD8+ ones.

The sequence derives from an adult woman who had mild COVID-19 (a few samples of this study predate the infection). Cell type and time point are not known. The chain combines TRBV6-5 with TRBJ2-4; 14 nucleotides agree with TRBD2. Sequenced material: PBMCs or a T cell subset sorted from them (not recorded which). The CDR3 sequence is CASSYQPFGLAGGFKNIQYF. The CDR3 nucleotides read TGTGCCAGCAGTTACCAGCCTTTCGGACTAGCGGGAGGCTTCAAAAACATTCAGTACTTC.